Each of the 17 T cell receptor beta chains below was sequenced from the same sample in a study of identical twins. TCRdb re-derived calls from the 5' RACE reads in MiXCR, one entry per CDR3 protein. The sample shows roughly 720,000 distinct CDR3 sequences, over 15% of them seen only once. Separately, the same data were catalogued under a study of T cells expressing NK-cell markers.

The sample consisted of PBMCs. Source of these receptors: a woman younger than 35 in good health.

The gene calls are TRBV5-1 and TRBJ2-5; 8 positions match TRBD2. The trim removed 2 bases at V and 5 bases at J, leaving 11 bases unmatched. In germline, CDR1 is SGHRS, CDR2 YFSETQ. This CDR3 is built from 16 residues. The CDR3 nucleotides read TGCGCCAGCAGCTTTCGGGCTTTTAGCGGGGCGGAGACCCAGTACTTC. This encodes CASSFRAFSGAETQYF.

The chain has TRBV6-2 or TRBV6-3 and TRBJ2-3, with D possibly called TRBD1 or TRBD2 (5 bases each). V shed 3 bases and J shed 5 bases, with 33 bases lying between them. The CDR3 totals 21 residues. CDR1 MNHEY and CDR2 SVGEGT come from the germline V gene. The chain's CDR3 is CASSYLRDAQIWATGGDTQYF. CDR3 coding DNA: TGTGCCAGCAGTTATCTCCGGGACGCCCAGATCTGGGCTACAGGTGGAGATACGCAGTATTTT.

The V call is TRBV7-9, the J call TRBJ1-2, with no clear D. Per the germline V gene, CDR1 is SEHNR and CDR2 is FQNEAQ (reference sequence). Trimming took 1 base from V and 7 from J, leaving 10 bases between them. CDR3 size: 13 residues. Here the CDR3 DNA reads TGTGCCAGCAGCTTAGTCGGGCTGGGTGGCTACACCTTC. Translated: CASSLVGLGGYTF.

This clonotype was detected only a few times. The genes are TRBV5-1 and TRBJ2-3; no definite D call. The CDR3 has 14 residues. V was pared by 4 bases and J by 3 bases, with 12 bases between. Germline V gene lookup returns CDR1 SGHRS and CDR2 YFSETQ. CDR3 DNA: TGCGCCAGCAGCCTTACCGCGGCTACAGATACGCAGTATTTT. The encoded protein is CASSLTAATDTQYF. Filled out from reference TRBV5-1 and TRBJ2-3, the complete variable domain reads KAGVTQTPRYLIKTRGQQVTLSCSPISGHRSVSWYQQTPGQGLQFLFEYFSETQRNKGNFPGRFSGRQFSNSRSEMNVSTLELGDSALYLCASSLTAATDTQYFGPGTRLTVL.

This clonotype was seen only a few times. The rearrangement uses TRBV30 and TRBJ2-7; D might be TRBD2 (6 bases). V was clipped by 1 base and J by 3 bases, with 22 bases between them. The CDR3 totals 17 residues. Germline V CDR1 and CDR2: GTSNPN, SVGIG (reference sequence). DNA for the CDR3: TGTGCCTGGAGTGGGAGGGGCAGGGCATCTTCGTTCTACGAGCAGTACTTC. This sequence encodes CAWSGRGRASSFYEQYF. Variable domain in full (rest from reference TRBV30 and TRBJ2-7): SQTIHQWPATLVQPVGSPLSLECTVEGTSNPNLYWYRQAAGRGLQLLFYSVGIGQISSEVPQNLSASRPQDRQFILSSKKLLLSDSGFYLCAWSGRGRASSFYEQYFGPGTRLTVT.

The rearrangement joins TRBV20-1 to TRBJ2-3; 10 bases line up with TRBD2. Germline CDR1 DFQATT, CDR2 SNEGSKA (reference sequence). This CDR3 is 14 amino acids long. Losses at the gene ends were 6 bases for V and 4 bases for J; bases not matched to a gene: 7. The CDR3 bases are TGCAGTGCAAATAGCGGGGGGAGGGCAGATACGCAGTATTTT. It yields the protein CSANSGGRADTQYF.

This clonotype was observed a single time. The CDR3 protein is CSASDRNRNEAFF. Written as DNA, the CDR3 is TGCAGTGCTAGCGACAGGAATAGGAATGAAGCTTTCTTT. The chain is built from TRBV20-1 and TRBJ1-1; D perhaps matches TRBD1 (6 bases). Germline V gene data show CDR1 as DFQATT and CDR2 as SNEGSKA (reference sequence). This CDR3 has 13 amino acids. V lost 3 bases to trimming and J lost 7 bases, with 15 bases between them.

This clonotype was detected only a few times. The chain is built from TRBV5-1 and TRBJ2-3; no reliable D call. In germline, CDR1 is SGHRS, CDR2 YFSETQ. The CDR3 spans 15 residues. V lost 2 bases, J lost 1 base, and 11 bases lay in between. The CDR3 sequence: CASSLEDGGTDTQYF. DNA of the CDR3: TGCGCCAGCAGCTTAGAGGACGGTGGCACAGATACGCAGTATTTT.

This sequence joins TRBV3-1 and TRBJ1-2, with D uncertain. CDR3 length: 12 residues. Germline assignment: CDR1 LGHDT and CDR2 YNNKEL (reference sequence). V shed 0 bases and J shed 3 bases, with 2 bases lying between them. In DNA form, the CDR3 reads TGTGCCAGCAGCCAAGAACACTATGGCTACACCTTC. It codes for CASSQEHYGYTF.

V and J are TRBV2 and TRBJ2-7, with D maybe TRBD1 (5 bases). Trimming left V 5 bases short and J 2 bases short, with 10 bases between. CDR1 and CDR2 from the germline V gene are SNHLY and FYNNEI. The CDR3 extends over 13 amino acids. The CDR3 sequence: CASSIQVPYEQYF. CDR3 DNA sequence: TGTGCCAGCAGTATACAGGTGCCCTACGAGCAGTACTTC.

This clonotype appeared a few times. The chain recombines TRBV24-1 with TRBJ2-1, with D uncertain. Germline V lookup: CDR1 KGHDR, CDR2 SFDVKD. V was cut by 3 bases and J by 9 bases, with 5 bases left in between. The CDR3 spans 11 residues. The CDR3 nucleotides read TGTGCCACCAGTGATCGAGCTGAGCAGTTCTTC. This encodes CATSDRAEQFF.

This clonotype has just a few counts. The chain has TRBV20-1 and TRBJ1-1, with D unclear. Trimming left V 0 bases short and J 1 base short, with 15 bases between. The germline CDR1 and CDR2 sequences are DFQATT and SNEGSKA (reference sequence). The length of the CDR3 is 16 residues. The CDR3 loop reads CSARDGLETPNTEAFF. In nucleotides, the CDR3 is TGCAGTGCTAGAGATGGGTTAGAGACCCCGAACACTGAAGCTTTCTTT.

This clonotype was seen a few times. Written as DNA, the CDR3 is TGTGCCAGCAGCTTATGGCTAGCGGGAATCTACGAGCAGTACTTC. This sequence encodes CASSLWLAGIYEQYF. The rearrangement links TRBV7-2 to TRBJ2-7; 9 nucleotides line up with TRBD2. Germline loops: CDR1 SGHTA, CDR2 FQGNSA. The CDR3 length is 15 residues. Germline trimming cut 2 bases from V and 3 bases from J; bases unmatched to any gene: 5.

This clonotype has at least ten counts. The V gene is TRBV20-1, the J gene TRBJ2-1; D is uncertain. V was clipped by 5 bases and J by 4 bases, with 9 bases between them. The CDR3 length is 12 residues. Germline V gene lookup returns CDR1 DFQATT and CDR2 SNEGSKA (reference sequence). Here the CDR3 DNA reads TGCAGTGCTCAGGTCCTTTACAATGAGCAGTTCTTC. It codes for CSAQVLYNEQFF.

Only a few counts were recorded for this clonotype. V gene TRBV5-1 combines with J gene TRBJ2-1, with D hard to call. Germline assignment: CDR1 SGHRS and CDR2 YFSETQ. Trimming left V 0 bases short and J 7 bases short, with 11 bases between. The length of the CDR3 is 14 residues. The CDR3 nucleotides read TGCGCCAGCAGCTTGGAGGGTAGCCGAAATGAGCAGTTCTTC. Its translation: CASSLEGSRNEQFF. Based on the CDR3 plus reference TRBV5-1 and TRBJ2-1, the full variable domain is KAGVTQTPRYLIKTRGQQVTLSCSPISGHRSVSWYQQTPGQGLQFLFEYFSETQRNKGNFPGRFSGRQFSNSRSEMNVSTLELGDSALYLCASSLEGSRNEQFFGPGTRLTVL.

The CDR3 region is CASSQVGTETGELFF. CDR3 bases: TGTGCCAGCAGCCAAGTGGGGACCGAGACCGGGGAGCTGTTTTTT. The chain recombines TRBV4-2 with TRBJ2-2; the D gene could be TRBD1 or TRBD2 (5 bases each). Trimming took off 1 base at V and 5 bases at J, with 11 bases between the two ends. CDR1 and CDR2 (germline): LGHNA, YNFKEQ. CDR3 length equals 15 residues.

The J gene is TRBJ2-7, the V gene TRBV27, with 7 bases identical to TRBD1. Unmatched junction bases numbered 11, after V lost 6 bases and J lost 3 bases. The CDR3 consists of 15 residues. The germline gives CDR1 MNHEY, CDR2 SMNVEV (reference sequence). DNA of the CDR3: TGTGCCAGCAGAACCAGGGGGAGCTTAAACTACGAGCAGTACTTC. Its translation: CASRTRGSLNYEQYF.